A single sample gave rise to the 17 T cell receptor beta chains below, sequenced in a study of type 1 regulatory T cells. No antigens are known for them. TCRdb processed the reads anew with MiXCR; each CDR3 protein has one entry. The sample consists of more than 20,000 distinct CDR3 sequences, over 55% of them appearing once. Sequencing was performed on cultured T cells, either the whole culture or a sorted T cell fraction (not recorded which). Subset defined: Tr1-enriched cell product generated in vitro against host alloantigens. The receptors come from a human donor in good health.

The CDR3 bases are TGCAGTGCTAGAGATCGGAGGGGGCAGACCTATAATTCACCCCTCCACTTT. This translates into CSARDRRGQTYNSPLHF. The chain uses TRBV20-1 and TRBJ1-6; 7 bases align to TRBD1. After removal of 0 bases from V and 2 bases from J, the junction contained 7 bases not matched to a gene. The CDR3 is 17 residues long. The V gene's germline CDR1 is DFQATT and CDR2 SNEGSKA (reference sequence).

The chain carries TRBV20-1 and TRBJ2-7; 9 bases agree with TRBD2. Germline V gives CDR1 DFQATT, CDR2 SNEGSKA (reference sequence). After removal of 0 bases from V and 3 bases from J, the junction contained 9 bases not matched to a gene. CDR3 length equals 16 residues. CDR3 bases: TGCAGTGCTAGAGATCCTAGTAGCGGGGGAGGCTACGAGCAGTACTTC. It encodes CSARDPSSGGGYEQYF.

Details on this clonotype: This may stem from a read error, because a much larger clone lies one nucleotide away. V is TRBV6-6 and J is TRBJ1-1; 10 bases fit TRBD1. Germline values: CDR1 MNHNY, CDR2 SVGAGI (reference sequence). The CDR3 has 16 residues. Written as DNA, the CDR3 is TGTGTCAGCAGTAATGACAGGGGGCTTGGAAACACTGAAGCTTTCTTT. This codes for CVSSNDRGLGNTEAFF.

This clonotype is deemed medium-sized. The V call is TRBV2, the J call TRBJ2-1; 13 bases map to TRBD2. The germline V gene encodes CDR1 SNHLY and CDR2 FYNNEI. The CDR3 extends over 15 amino acids. J gave up 7 bases and V 5 bases, and 5 bases lay outside the gene matches. The CDR3: CASSLLAGGRNEQFF. CDR3 DNA sequence: TGTGCCAGCAGTTTACTAGCGGGGGGGAGGAATGAGCAGTTCTTC.

This clonotype showed up just a few times. The CDR3 reads CASSYTSNQPQHF. Here the CDR3 DNA reads TGTGCCAGCAGTTACACCTCGAATCAGCCCCAGCATTTT. The gene calls are TRBV6-6 and TRBJ1-5; no reliable D call. This CDR3 has 13 residues. Germline V gene sequence: CDR1 MNHNY, CDR2 SVGAGI (reference sequence). The V end lost 2 bases, the J end lost 4 bases, and 6 bases lay between the germline ends.

This clonotype was detected only once. The chain couples TRBV7-2 to TRBJ2-3; no reliable D call. The CDR3 spans 16 residues. V lost 1 base to trimming and J lost 2 bases, with 13 bases between them. Germline V gene data show CDR1 as SGHTA and CDR2 as FQGNSA. The CDR3 nucleotides are TGTGCCAGCAGCTTAGTATTCGCAGGTTCCACAGATACGCAGTATTTT. This translates into CASSLVFAGSTDTQYF.

V and J are TRBV21-1 and TRBJ1-6; the listed D gene, TRBD1, was not tested against the DNA. TRBV21-1 is annotated as a pseudogene. This CDR3 contains 18 residues. CDR3 DNA: TGTGCCAGCAGCAATTTCCCCTGGGACAGGAGATTTAATTCACCCCTCCACTTT. Its translation is CASSNFPWDRRFNSPLHF.

The rearrangement links TRBV2 to TRBJ1-4, with 9 bases matching TRBD1. The germline CDR1 and CDR2 sequences are SNHLY and FYNNEI. The CDR3 loop spans 15 amino acids. Trimming cost V 3 bases and J 10 bases; bases outside gene matches: 9. The CDR3 region has the DNA TGTGCCAGCAGTGATGCACCCGGACAGGGGACAAAACTGTTTTTT. The encoded protein is CASSDAPGQGTKLFF. The variable domain in full, completed from reference TRBV2 and TRBJ1-4, reads EPEVTQTPSHQVTQMGQEVILRCVPISNHLYFYWYRQILGQKVEFLVSFYNNEISEKSEIFDDQFSVERPDGSNFTLKIRSTKLEDSAMYFCASSDAPGQGTKLFFGSGTQLSVL.

This clonotype was observed a handful of times. The V call is TRBV7-8, the J call TRBJ2-1; 11 bases are a match to TRBD2. The germline CDR1 and CDR2 sequences are SGHVS and FQNEAQ. The V segment lost 1 base and the J segment 8 bases; nucleotides outside the gene matches: 4. This CDR3 region has 15 residues. The CDR3: CASSLGLAGGYEQFF. The CDR3 DNA reads TGTGCCAGCAGCTTAGGGCTAGCGGGGGGTTATGAGCAGTTCTTC.

In its sample, this clonotype was seen once. V gene TRBV5-1 combines with J gene TRBJ1-2; 8 bases are shared with TRBD1. After removal of 0 bases from V and 4 bases from J, the junction contained 5 bases not matched to a gene. Germline-derived CDR1 and CDR2 are SGHRS and YFSETQ. This CDR3 is built from 15 residues. The CDR3 reads CASSLDGQGAYGYTF. Written as DNA, the CDR3 is TGCGCCAGCAGCTTGGATGGTCAGGGGGCCTATGGCTACACCTTC.

About this clonotype: The junction differs from germline at one of its ends, possibly a read error. CDR3 DNA sequence: TGTGCTAGCAGCCCGCAACCTGTGCAGGGACTAGCCACAGATACGCAGTATTTT. Amino acid sequence: CASSPQPVQGLATDTQYF. V is TRBV7-7 and J is TRBJ2-3; 9 nucleotides match TRBD2. The germline V gene encodes CDR1 SSHAT and CDR2 FNYEAQ (reference sequence). The CDR3 length is 18 residues.

The chain carries TRBV18 and TRBJ1-4, with 7 bases identical to TRBD1. CDR3 length equals 14 residues. CDR1 is KGHSH, CDR2 LQKENI, per germline. V gave up 5 bases and J gave up 8 bases; unmatched junction bases: 8. CDR3 in amino acids: CASSRQGWEEKLFF. The CDR3 bases are TGTGCCAGCTCAAGACAGGGATGGGAGGAAAAACTGTTTTTT. The whole variable domain, filled in from reference TRBV18 and TRBJ1-4, reads NAGVMQNPRHLVRRRGQEARLRCSPMKGHSHVYWYRQLPEEGLKFMVYLQKENIIDESGMPKERFSAEFPKEGPSILRIQQVVRGDSAAYFCASSRQGWEEKLFFGSGTQLSVL.

The count of this clonotype is one. J is TRBJ2-7 and V is TRBV29-1; D call uncertain. V was clipped by 4 bases and J by 5 bases, with 6 bases between them. This CDR3 region has 10 residues. Looked up from germline, CDR1 is SQVTM and CDR2 is ANQGSEA. The CDR3 sequence: CSVGTDEQYF. DNA for the CDR3: TGCAGCGTTGGGACGGACGAGCAGTACTTC.

The J gene is TRBJ2-7, the V gene TRBV20-1; a weak D match, TRBD1 (5 bases). The CDR3 consists of 15 residues. V lost 0 bases and J 1 base, leaving 13 bases between the germline ends. CDR1 is DFQATT and CDR2 is SNEGSKA in the germline V gene (reference sequence). The CDR3 DNA sequence: TGCAGTGCTAGAGATCTGGGGCCCATATCCTACGAGCAGTACTTC. Translating it yields CSARDLGPISYEQYF.

This clonotype is a singleton in its sample. The chain joins TRBV20-1 to TRBJ1-1, with 10 bases matching TRBD1. Trimming took 6 bases from V and 6 from J; bases not matched to a gene: 22. This CDR3 has 18 amino acids. Germline CDR1 is DFQATT and CDR2 is SNEGSKA (reference sequence). CDR3 sequence reads: CSAPVFEGTGASRAEAFF. In nucleotides, the CDR3 is TGCAGTGCCCCCGTGTTCGAGGGGACAGGGGCCAGTCGGGCTGAAGCTTTCTTT.

For this clonotype: At one end, the junction sequence differs from germline, possibly due to a read error. This rearrangement joins TRBV7-7 to TRBJ2-7; no clear D gene. The CDR3 runs 13 residues. The germline gives CDR1 SSHAT, CDR2 FNYEAQ (reference sequence). CDR3 region: CASSPSTSTEQYF. CDR3 coding DNA: TGTGCTAGCAGCCCCTCGACTTCTACCGAGCAGTACTTC. The variable domain in full, with the rest retrieved from reference TRBV7-7 and TRBJ2-7, is GAGVSQSPRYKVTKRGQDVTLRCDPISSHATLYWYQQALGQGPEFLTYFNYEAQPDKSGLPSDRFSAERPEGSISTLTIQRTEQRDSAMYRCASSPSTSTEQYFGPGTRLTVT.

J is TRBJ2-3 and V is TRBV7-2; a weak D match, TRBD2 (6 bases). Per the germline V gene, CDR1 is SGHTA and CDR2 is FQGNSA. Trimming left V 1 base short and J 4 bases short, with 12 bases between. The CDR3 is made up of 15 amino acids. DNA of the CDR3: TGTGCCAGCAGCTTAGGGGACTTACAAGCAGATACGCAGTATTTT. This encodes CASSLGDLQADTQYF.